This T cell receptor beta chain was profiled in a study of cytomegalovirus exposure and HLA in healthy donors (dated by TCRdb to the late 2010s). Background on the whole study: An earlier analysis of some 600 of the donors reported 276 Gb of sequence data and roughly 120 million unique TCR beta sequences obtained from roughly 170 million T cells. Approximately 330 gigabases of sequencing data and around 80 million unique TCR sequences made up an early release that covered some 640 HLA-typed donors. The genetic ancestry cluster associated with self-reported Caucasian donors included about 84% of the roughly 410 genotyped donors. The study was designed to test whether signatures of past pathogen exposure could be identified by cataloging public T cell receptors. The T cell repertoires of around 730 subjects were profiled by immunosequencing and related to cytomegalovirus serostatus. Besides the first cohort of 666 subjects, a separate validation cohort made up of some 110 different subjects was used. To predict cytomegalovirus infection status, the study brought together high-throughput TCR immunosequencing, statistical association of individual TCRs with disease status, and machine learning. To study patterns of TCR occurrence, a later analysis re-analyzed previously published TCR beta repertoires from just over 650 donors and added high-resolution HLA genotyping. Rather than drawing on any new phenotypic data, the later analysis identified candidate immune exposures from TCR beta sequences and the way those sequences occurred across donors. An earlier analysis of 587 of the donors used high-throughput TCR beta sequencing to judge whether each TCR beta V gene segment behaved as functional or pseudogenic. Alongside the repertoire data, information on donor age, sex, ethnicity and CMV serostatus was compiled. A later genetic analysis took genome-wide SNP genotypes for 398 of the 666 donors and used that subset as a discovery cohort. All discovery cohort repertoires had been generated on a single sequencing platform. HLA typing covered class I and class II loci at four-digit resolution. Typing coverage differed by locus: A, B, C, DRB1 and DQB1 were typed in roughly 629-630 donors, DQA1 in 522, DPA1 in 600 to 610, and DPB1 in 472. Several DR-DQ haplotypes were handled as single units for association and clustering because linkage in the cohort was strong. Among almost 400 genotyped donors of the cohort, an average of approximately 240,000 unique TCR beta nucleotide sequences were sequenced per donor, approximately 20% of them non-productive. What the authors observed across the whole study: HLA typing was unavailable for some donors at each locus, so association tests used only the typed subset. According to a later analysis, TCR association rates differed among HLA loci, with DRB1 alleles showing the most associated TCRs and HLA-C alleles showing the fewest. In an earlier analysis of roughly 500 of the donors, most TCR beta V segments appeared in productive rearrangements about 90% or about 30% of the time, broadly matching IMGT annotations. In a later analysis, most CMV-associated TCR beta chains were found to appear HLA-restricted, with HLA associations seemingly driven largely by CMV exposure. A group of highly shared sequence variants was considered likely to be a technical artifact of the sequencing pipeline. A later analysis reported that several top co-occurrence clusters appeared linked to parvovirus B19, influenza, CMV and Epstein-Barr virus. A further reported finding was that TCR beta sequences accurately predicted the HLA-A and HLA-B alleles for most subjects in the first cohort. Across donors, most TCR sequences were observed very rarely, whereas some public TCRs were present in many individuals. When HLA alleles, especially DR and DQ, strongly co-occurred, TCR associations were difficult to assign to individual alleles. Sequencing depth was assumed to be roughly uniform across donors in the presence/absence analyses, though that assumption may not hold. In a later genetic analysis, a missense DCLRE1C variant was associated with V-gene and J-gene trimming of TCR beta chains, and the association was replicated in an independent cohort. Linkage disequilibrium might explain the correlated functional status among segregating V segments, but an unknown experimental factor could not be ruled out. The earlier analysis of 587 of the donors excluded roughly 17 rarely observed V segments, including chromosome 9 orphons, because counts were too low. It was suggested by the authors that the approach could potentially be generalized to other disease states and immunological phenotypes. A later genetic analysis reported fewer N-insertions in productive TCRs among donors in an Asian-associated ancestry cluster than the roughly 620-donor mean. In vitro tests confirmed that a few of the cytomegalovirus-associated TCR beta chains recognize cytomegalovirus antigens. CMV serostatus was the only immune exposure information available for the cohort. This cohort had only TCR beta chains sequenced, and the lack of alpha or paired-chain data limited which features could be detected. The classifier was reported to diagnose cytomegalovirus status with high specificity and sensitivity in both the original and validation cohorts. The study listed 164 TCR beta chains as associated with cytomegalovirus. Because the 87-base-pair reads could not distinguish some IMGT-functional V segments, including TRBV6-2 and TRBV6-3, those segments were excluded. In a later analysis, some 18,000 TCR beta sequences were associated with specific HLA alleles at a false discovery rate of 0.05. A later analysis found that HLA-associated TCR beta chains were more clonally expanded and had lower generation probabilities than equally common non-associated chains.

CDR1 and CDR2 are drawn from the germline V gene: MNHEY, SVGAGI. A distance of 13 bases separates the germline ends of V and J, which lose 0 bases and 4 bases respectively. Inclusive of the bounding cysteine and phenylalanine, the CDR3 is 16 residues long. The retained sequence is limited to the CDR3, 48 bases, with the frame set at the first base. Comments on this clone: This receptor's antigen is unknown. No much larger clone is present one base from it, and per-base qualities are unavailable.

In total, 666 healthy bone marrow donors made up the cohort. Cohort members were all nominally healthy when sampled, although unrecorded immune exposures were likely present. The donor was CMV seronegative and belonged to the group of more than 300 seronegative cohort members. Every donor gave a peripheral blood sample, and the peripheral blood mononuclear cells from that sample were used for TCR beta sequencing. The Qiagen DNeasy Blood Extraction Kit was used to extract genomic DNA from the blood cell samples. Receptor amplification or capture employed the immunoSEQ multiplex PCR assay. The multiplex PCR relied on a mix of 60 forward primers for TCR Vbeta segments and 13 reverse primers for TCR Jbeta segments. Amplification of the CDR3 region of rearranged TCR beta genes was performed with a multiplex PCR assay on genomic DNA. The amplified TCR beta libraries were sequenced on the Illumina HiSeq System as 87-base-pair reads. In the authors' own workflow: Across the 500 to 750 repertoires, a later analysis counted around 80 million unique TCR beta chains, roughly 11 million of which were shared by at least two donors. Raw reads were error-corrected and collapsed into unique sequences with a nearest-neighbor algorithm that merged closely related sequences to remove PCR and sequencing errors. V, D and J gene segments were assigned by aligning CDR3 sequences to IMGT reference sequences. For a sequence to be retained, at least a six-nucleotide match to both a V gene segment and a J gene segment was required. A rearrangement was called productive if the CDR3 had no stop codons and remained in frame with V and J, and every other rearrangement was called non-productive. CDR3 was defined according to IMGT convention as the region running from the second conserved V-encoded cysteine to the conserved J-encoded phenylalanine. In an earlier analysis of more than 550 of the donors, sequences lacking an unambiguous match to a single V gene segment were excluded. An earlier analysis of about 600 of the donors called V segments functional above 56.7% productive rearrangements and segregating when the between-donor standard deviation exceeded 5%. A statistical classification framework was built to diagnose cytomegalovirus status from the catalog of TCR beta chain sequences. V and J gene assignment, in a later analysis, came from comparing TCR nucleotide sequences with IMGT/GENE-DB human TR gene sequences. Using the TCRdist pipeline, a later analysis assigned CDR3 sequences along with most-parsimonious VDJ recombination scenarios. In a later analysis, each TCR beta chain was defined by its CDR3 amino acid sequence together with its V-gene family, and reads without a unique V-gene family were excluded. In a later analysis, 450 to 600 highly shared, low-generation-probability nucleotide sequences were removed to address suspected cross-contamination and a sequencing artifact. For each public chain, a later analysis derived a clonal expansion index from normalized ranks of inferred template counts within each repertoire. Generation probabilities in a later analysis came from a VDJ recombination model fitted to out-of-frame rearrangements, and those results were checked against IGoR. In a later analysis, TCR-TCR, TCR-HLA and TCR-CMV co-occurrence was scored with hypergeometric tests, and a repertoire-size bias correction was applied to TCR pairs. False discovery rates were estimated in a later analysis by permuting HLA or CMV assignments 20 times. In a later analysis, co-occurring TCRs were grouped using DBSCAN, and TCRdist sequence similarity was added for clustering within HLA-allele-positive subsets. Repertoires with fewer than 30,000 or more than 120,000 public chains were left out of co-occurrence clustering, as were four to six repertoires with anomalous nucleotide sharing. In TCRdb, the immuneACCESS table is reduced to in-frame sequences with V and J assigned. These tables do not hold every clone; where another copy was compared, an unresolved V gene accounts for under half, and the others remain unexplained. V, J and clone size are those of that table, while D and trimming were read from the DNA. The sample data list roughly 150,000 clones, and about 70% of these were observed just once. The ten largest clones represent 3% to 3.5% of the sample.

The clonotype originates from a male donor in good health and CMV-seronegative. Recombination linked TRBV6-5 to TRBJ2-1; a weak D assignment points to TRBD2 (5 bases agree). Sequencing was performed on PBMCs. The DNA reads TGTGCCAGCAGTTACTCGAAAGGAGGTATTTACAATGAGCAGTTCTTC. Translated, this gives CASSYSKGGIYNEQFF.